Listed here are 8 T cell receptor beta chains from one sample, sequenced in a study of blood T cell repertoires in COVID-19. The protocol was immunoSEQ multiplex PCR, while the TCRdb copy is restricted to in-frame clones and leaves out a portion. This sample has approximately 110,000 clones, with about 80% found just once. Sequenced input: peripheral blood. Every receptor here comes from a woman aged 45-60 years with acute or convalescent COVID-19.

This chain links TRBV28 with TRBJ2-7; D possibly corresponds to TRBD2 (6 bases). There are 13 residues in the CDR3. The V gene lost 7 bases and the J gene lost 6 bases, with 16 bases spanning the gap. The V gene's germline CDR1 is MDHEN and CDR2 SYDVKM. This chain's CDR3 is CASTRQEGTEQYF. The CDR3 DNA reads TGTGCCAGCACCAGGCAGGAGGGAACCGAGCAGTACTTC.

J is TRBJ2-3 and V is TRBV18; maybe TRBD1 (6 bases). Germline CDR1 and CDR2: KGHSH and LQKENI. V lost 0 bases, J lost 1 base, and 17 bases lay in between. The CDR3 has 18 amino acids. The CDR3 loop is CASSPPTYTGKGTDTQYF. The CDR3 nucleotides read TGTGCCAGCTCACCACCCACTTATACAGGGAAGGGCACAGATACGCAGTATTTT.

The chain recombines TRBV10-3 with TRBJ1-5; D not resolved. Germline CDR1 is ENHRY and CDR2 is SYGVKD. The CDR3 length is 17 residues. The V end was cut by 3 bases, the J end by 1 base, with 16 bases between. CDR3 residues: CAISDRAGPNSNQPQHF. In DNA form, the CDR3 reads TGTGCCATCAGTGATCGTGCGGGTCCAAACAGCAATCAGCCCCAGCATTTT.

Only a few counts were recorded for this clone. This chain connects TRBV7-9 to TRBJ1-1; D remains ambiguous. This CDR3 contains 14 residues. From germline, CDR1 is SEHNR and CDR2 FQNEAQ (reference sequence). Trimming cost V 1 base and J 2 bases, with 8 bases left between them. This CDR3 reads CASSLGGRNTEAFF. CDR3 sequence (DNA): TGTGCCAGCAGCTTAGGAGGGCGTAACACTGAAGCTTTCTTT.

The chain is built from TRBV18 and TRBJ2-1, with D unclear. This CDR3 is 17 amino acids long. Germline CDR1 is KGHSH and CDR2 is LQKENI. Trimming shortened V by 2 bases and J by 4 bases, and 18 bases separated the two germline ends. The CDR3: CASSPNFPDETYNEQFF. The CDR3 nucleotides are TGTGCCAGCTCACCAAACTTCCCAGACGAGACTTACAATGAGCAGTTCTTC.

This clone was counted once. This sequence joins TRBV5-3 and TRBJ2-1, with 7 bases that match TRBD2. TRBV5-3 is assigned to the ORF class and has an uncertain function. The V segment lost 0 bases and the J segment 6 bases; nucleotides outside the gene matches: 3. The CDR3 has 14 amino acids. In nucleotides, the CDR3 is TGTGCCAGAAGCTTGGGGACTAGGGGCAATGAGCAGTTCTTC. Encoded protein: CARSLGTRGNEQFF.

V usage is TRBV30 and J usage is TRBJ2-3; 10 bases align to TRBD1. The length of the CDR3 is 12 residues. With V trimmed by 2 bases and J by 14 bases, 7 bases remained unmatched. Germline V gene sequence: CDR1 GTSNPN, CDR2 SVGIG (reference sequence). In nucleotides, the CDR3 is TGTGCCTGGAGTTTGACAGGGGGCCGATTGTATTTT. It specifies CAWSLTGGRLYF.

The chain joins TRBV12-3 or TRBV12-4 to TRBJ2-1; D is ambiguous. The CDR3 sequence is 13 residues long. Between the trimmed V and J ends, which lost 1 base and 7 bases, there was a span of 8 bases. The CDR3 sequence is CASSLGLLNEQFF. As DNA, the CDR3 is TGTGCCAGCAGTTTAGGACTCCTAAATGAGCAGTTCTTC.